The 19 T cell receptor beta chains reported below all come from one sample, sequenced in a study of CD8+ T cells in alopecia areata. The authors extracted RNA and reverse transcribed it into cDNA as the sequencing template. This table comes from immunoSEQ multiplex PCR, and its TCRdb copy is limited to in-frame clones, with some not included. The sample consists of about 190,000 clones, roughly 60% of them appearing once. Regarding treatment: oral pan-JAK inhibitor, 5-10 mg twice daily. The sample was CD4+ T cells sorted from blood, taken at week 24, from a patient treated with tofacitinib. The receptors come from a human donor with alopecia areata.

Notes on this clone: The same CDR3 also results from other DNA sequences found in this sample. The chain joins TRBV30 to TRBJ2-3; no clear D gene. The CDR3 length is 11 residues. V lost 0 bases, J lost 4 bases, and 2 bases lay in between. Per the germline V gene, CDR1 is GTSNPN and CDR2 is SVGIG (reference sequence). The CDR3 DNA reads TGTGCCTGGAGTGTTCCAGATACGCAGTATTTT. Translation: CAWSVPDTQYF.

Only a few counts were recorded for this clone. The CDR3 DNA reads as TGTGCCAGCAGTGAAGCGCTAGTGGGGATCCGTGAAAAACTGTTTTTT. The encoded protein is CASSEALVGIREKLFF. The J gene is TRBJ1-4, the V gene TRBV2; D is undetermined. Germline V gives CDR1 SNHLY, CDR2 FYNNEI. V lost 0 bases, J lost 7 bases, and 15 bases lay in between. This CDR3 contains 16 residues. Variable domain in full (rest from reference TRBV2 and TRBJ1-4): EPEVTQTPSHQVTQMGQEVILRCVPISNHLYFYWYRQILGQKVEFLVSFYNNEISEKSEIFDDQFSVERPDGSNFTLKIRSTKLEDSAMYFCASSEALVGIREKLFFGSGTQLSVL.

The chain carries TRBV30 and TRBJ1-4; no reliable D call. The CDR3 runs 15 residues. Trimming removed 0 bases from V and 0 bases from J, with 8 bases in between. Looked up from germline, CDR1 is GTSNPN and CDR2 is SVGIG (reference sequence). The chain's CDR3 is CAWSVIGSTNEKLFF. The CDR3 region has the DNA TGTGCCTGGAGTGTGATAGGATCAACTAATGAAAAACTGTTTTTT.

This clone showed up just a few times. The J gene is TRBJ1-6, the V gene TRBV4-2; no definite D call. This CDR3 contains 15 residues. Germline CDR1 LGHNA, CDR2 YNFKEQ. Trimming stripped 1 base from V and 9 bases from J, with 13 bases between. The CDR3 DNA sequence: TGTGCCAGCAGCCAAGGAAGGGATTGGGGTTCACCCCTCCACTTT. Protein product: CASSQGRDWGSPLHF.

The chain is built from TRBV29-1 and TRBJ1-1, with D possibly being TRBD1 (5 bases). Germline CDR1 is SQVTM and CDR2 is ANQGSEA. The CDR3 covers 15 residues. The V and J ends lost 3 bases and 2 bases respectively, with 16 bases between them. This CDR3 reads CSVERGPSGNTEAFF. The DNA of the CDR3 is TGCAGCGTTGAGAGGGGCCCCTCGGGAAACACTGAAGCTTTCTTT.

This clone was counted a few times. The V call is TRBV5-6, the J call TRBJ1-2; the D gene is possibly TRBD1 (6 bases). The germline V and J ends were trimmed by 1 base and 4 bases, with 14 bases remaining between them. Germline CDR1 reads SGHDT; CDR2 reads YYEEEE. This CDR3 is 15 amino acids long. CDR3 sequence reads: CASSLFGGDGYGYTF. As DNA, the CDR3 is TGTGCCAGCAGCTTGTTCGGGGGCGACGGCTATGGCTACACCTTC.

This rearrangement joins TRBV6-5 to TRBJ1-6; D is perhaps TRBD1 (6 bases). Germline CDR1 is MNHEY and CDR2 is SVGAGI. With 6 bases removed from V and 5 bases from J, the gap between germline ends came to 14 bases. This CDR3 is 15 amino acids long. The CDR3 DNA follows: TGTGCCAGCAGGGCCGGGGGGGGCAATAATTCACCCCTCCACTTT. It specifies CASRAGGGNNSPLHF.

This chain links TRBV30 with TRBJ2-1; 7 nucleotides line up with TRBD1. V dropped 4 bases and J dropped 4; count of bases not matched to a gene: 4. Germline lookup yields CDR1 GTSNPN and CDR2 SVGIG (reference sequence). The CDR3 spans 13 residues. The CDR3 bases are TGTGCCTGGAACAGGGGCAGATACAATGAGCAGTTCTTC. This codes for CAWNRGRYNEQFF. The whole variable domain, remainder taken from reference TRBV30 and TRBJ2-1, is SQTIHQWPATLVQPVGSPLSLECTVEGTSNPNLYWYRQAAGRGLQLLFYSVGIGQISSEVPQNLSASRPQDRQFILSSKKLLLSDSGFYLCAWNRGRYNEQFFGPGTRLTVL.

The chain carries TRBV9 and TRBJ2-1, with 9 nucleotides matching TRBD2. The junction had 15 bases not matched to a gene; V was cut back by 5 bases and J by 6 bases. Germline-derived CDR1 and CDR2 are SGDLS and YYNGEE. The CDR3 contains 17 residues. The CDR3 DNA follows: TGTGCCAGCAGTCCGCGCGTCAGCGGGGGGACTCTCAATGAGCAGTTCTTC. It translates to CASSPRVSGGTLNEQFF.

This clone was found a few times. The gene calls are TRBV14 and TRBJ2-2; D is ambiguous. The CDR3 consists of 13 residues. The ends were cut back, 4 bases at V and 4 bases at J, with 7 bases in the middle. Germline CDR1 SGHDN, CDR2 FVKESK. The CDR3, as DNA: TGTGCCAGCAGCCTGTCCCTCACCGGGGAGCTGTTTTTT. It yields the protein CASSLSLTGELFF.

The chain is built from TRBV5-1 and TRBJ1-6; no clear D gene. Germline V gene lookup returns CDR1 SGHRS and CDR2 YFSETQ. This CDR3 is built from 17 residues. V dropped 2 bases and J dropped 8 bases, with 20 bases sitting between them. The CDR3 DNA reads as TGCGCCAGCAGCTTCAGCACAAGGGCCAATTCGGATTCACCCCTCCACTTT. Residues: CASSFSTRANSDSPLHF. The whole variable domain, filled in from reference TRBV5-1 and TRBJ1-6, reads KAGVTQTPRYLIKTRGQQVTLSCSPISGHRSVSWYQQTPGQGLQFLFEYFSETQRNKGNFPGRFSGRQFSNSRSEMNVSTLELGDSALYLCASSFSTRANSDSPLHFGNGTRLTVT.

The CDR3 DNA is TGTGCCAGCAGCTTAAGGTTGGGAGGATTCACAGATACGCAGTATTTT. As protein: CASSLRLGGFTDTQYF. The chain is built from TRBV7-2 and TRBJ2-3; weak D call: TRBD2 (6 bases). V was pared by 2 bases and J by 2 bases, with 14 bases between. This CDR3 region has 16 residues. Per the germline V gene, CDR1 is SGHTA and CDR2 is FQGNSA.

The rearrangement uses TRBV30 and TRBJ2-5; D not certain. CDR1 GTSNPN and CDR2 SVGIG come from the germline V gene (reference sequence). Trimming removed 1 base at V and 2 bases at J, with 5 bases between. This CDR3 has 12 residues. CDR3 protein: CAWSGVQETQYF. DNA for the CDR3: TGTGCCTGGAGTGGGGTACAAGAGACCCAGTACTTC.

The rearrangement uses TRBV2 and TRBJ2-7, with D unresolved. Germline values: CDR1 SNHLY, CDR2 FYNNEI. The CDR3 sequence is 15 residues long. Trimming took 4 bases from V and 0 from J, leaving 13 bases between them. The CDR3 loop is CASSGATLDSYEQYF. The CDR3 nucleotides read TGTGCCAGCAGTGGTGCGACGTTAGACTCCTACGAGCAGTACTTC.

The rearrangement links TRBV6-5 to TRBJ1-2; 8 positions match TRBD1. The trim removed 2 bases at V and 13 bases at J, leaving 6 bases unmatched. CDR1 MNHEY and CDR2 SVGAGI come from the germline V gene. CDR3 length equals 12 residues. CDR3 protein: CASSYGTGVSTF. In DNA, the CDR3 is TGTGCCAGCAGTTACGGGACAGGAGTTAGCACCTTC.

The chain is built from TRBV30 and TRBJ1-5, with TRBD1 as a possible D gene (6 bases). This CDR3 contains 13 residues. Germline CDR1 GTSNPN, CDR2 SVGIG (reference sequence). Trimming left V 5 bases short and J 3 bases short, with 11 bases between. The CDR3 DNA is TGTGCCTGGTCGACAGGTTTCAATCAGCCCCAGCATTTT. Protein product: CAWSTGFNQPQHF.

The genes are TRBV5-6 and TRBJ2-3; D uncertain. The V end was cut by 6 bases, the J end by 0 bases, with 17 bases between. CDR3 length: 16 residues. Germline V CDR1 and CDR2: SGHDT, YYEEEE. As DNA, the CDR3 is TGTGCCAGCAAACCATGGGATACCCCTAGCACAGATACGCAGTATTTT. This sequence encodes CASKPWDTPSTDTQYF.

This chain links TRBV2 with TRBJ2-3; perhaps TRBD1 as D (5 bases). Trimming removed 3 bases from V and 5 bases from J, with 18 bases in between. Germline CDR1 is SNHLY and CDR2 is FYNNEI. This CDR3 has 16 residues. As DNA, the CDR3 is TGTGCCAGCAGTGATCGGGCAGGCTTAAGGGGAGATACGCAGTATTTT. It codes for CASSDRAGLRGDTQYF. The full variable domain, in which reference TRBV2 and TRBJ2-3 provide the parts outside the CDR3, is EPEVTQTPSHQVTQMGQEVILRCVPISNHLYFYWYRQILGQKVEFLVSFYNNEISEKSEIFDDQFSVERPDGSNFTLKIRSTKLEDSAMYFCASSDRAGLRGDTQYFGPGTRLTVL.

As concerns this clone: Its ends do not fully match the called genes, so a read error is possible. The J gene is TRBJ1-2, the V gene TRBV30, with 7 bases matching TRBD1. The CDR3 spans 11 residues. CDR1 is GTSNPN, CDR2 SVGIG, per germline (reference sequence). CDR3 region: CAWSERGTVSF. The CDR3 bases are TGTGCCTGGAGTGAAAGGGGGACAGTCTCCTTC.